This record looks at one T cell receptor beta chain sequence and its context. The sample comes from a study of immune evolution from preneoplasia to lung adenocarcinoma. Between the mid-2010s and the late 2010s, patients underwent resection in Japan or China. The CDR3 length is 14 residues. Germline CDR1 SGHDT, CDR2 YYEEEE. With 2 bases removed from V and 2 bases from J, the gap between germline ends came to 11 bases. Only in-frame clones appear in the TCRdb table, and some are missing; sequencing was by immunoSEQ multiplex PCR. Here the sample spans thousands of clones, roughly four fifths being singletons.

The TCR sequence derives from a person between 60 and 79 years old with lung adenocarcinoma. The V call is TRBV5-6, the J call TRBJ2-7; D is undetermined. The sample was FFPE lung adenocarcinoma in situ tissue. The DNA of the CDR3 is TGTGCCAGCAGCTTAGGAAGTAAAACCTACGAGCAGTACTTC. As protein: CASSLGSKTYEQYF.